This is a list of T cell receptor beta chains from one sample in a study of follicular helper T cells after annual influenza vaccination. Method: immunoSEQ multiplex PCR; TCRdb's copy keeps in-frame clones and lacks some. Seen here are approximately 750 clones, approximately 85% observed once, and the top ten hold 2% to 2.5%. The source material was CXCR5+ CD38- circulating T follicular helper cells from blood, sampled on the day of influenza vaccination. These receptors all come from an adult who received the influenza vaccine. The conserved cysteine and the conserved F or W are not part of the CDR3 here. For some rows the clone size is stated as once, few or many, or as a class when expanded; others skip it.

J gene: TRBJ2-3
V gene: TRBV4-2
clone size: -
CDR3 protein: ASSQVGRGDTQY

J gene: TRBJ2-2
V gene: TRBV27
clone size: -
CDR3 protein: ASRIQGGSGELF

J gene: TRBJ2-7
V gene: TRBV6-1
clone size: -
CDR3 protein: ASSAGAEARFQY

J gene: TRBJ2-1
V gene: TRBV5-1
clone size: -
CDR3 protein: ASSLARSSNFNEQF

J gene: TRBJ2-3
V gene: TRBV7-3
clone size: -
CDR3 protein: ASSAASRPDTQY

J gene: TRBJ1-1
V gene: TRBV28
clone size: -
CDR3 protein: ASNAEPGTEAF

J gene: TRBJ2-7
V gene: TRBV10-3
clone size: -
CDR3 protein: AIRTGTGEYEQY

J gene: TRBJ1-1
V gene: TRBV30
clone size: -
CDR3 protein: AWTGRALGNTEAF

J gene: TRBJ2-4
V gene: TRBV30
clone size: -
CDR3 protein: AWRDDRGGRFIQY

J gene: TRBJ1-3
V gene: TRBV5-5
clone size: once
CDR3 protein: ASSTYRGNLAGNTIY

J gene: TRBJ2-1
V gene: TRBV27
clone size: -
CDR3 protein: ASTDSGRGYNEQF

J gene: TRBJ2-7
V gene: TRBV5-4
clone size: -
CDR3 protein: ASSLLGDSYEQY

J gene: TRBJ2-3
V gene: TRBV7-7
clone size: -
CDR3 protein: ASSLNGGQGDTQY

J gene: TRBJ2-7
V gene: TRBV18
clone size: -
CDR3 protein: ASSPPGLGEQY

J gene: TRBJ1-2
V gene: TRBV6-1
clone size: -
CDR3 protein: ASSRTETYGYT

J gene: TRBJ2-3
V gene: TRBV4-2
clone size: -
CDR3 protein: ASSRTARAASTDTQY

J gene: TRBJ1-2
V gene: TRBV28
clone size: -
CDR3 protein: ASASTRSYT

J gene: TRBJ2-2
V gene: TRBV7-2
clone size: once
CDR3 protein: ASWGLAGPTGELF

J gene: TRBJ2-2
V gene: TRBV11-2
clone size: -
CDR3 protein: ASSLHGTNTGELF

J gene: TRBJ2-3
V gene: TRBV5-1
clone size: -
CDR3 protein: ASSLVGNARTDTQY

J gene: TRBJ2-1
V gene: TRBV18
clone size: -
CDR3 protein: ASSPRTSGRSYNEQF

J gene: TRBJ2-3
V gene: TRBV11-2
clone size: -
CDR3 protein: ASSLVGLADPRTDTQY

J gene: TRBJ2-6
V gene: TRBV6-5
clone size: -
CDR3 protein: ASSYKRGSGANVLT

J gene: TRBJ1-2
V gene: TRBV5-4
clone size: -
CDR3 protein: ASSSRDLQGYT

J gene: TRBJ2-7
V gene: TRBV28
clone size: -
CDR3 protein: ASSPQMRTGEYEQY

J gene: TRBJ2-1
V gene: TRBV11-2
clone size: -
CDR3 protein: ASSLANEQF